A selection of T cell receptor beta chains follows, all from one sample in a study of PD-L1 blockade in urothelial cancer. Assay: immunoSEQ multiplex PCR; the TCRdb copy retains only in-frame clones and omits some. The sample holds about 76,000 clones, 85% to 90% seen once. The sequenced sample was PBMCs, obtained around atezolizumab (anti-PD-L1) treatment. These TCRs come from a man aged 65 to 85 with urothelial cancer. CDR3s include the opening cysteine and the closing phenylalanine or tryptophan. Fields, in order: clone size, J gene, D gene, V gene, CDR3 DNA, CDR3 protein. A D gene is named only where the DNA matches it firmly. For some rows the clone size is stated as once, few or many, or as a class when expanded; others skip it.

>.|TRBJ2-3|.|TRBV28
TGTGCCAGCAGTTTCCAGGGGGGCAGGGTTACGCAGTATTTT
CASSFQGGRVTQYF
>.|TRBJ2-3|.|TRBV28
TGTGCCAGCAGTTTAGGGGCCACAACGGAGGGAGATACGCAGTATTTT
CASSLGATTEGDTQYF
>.|TRBJ2-7|.|TRBV5-1
.
CASSSTLGGSYEQYF
>.|TRBJ1-2|TRBD1|TRBV28
TGTGCCAGCAGTTTCACAGGGGACTATGGCTACACCTTC
CASSFTGDYGYTF
>.|TRBJ1-3|TRBD1|TRBV6-5
TGTGCCAGCGGCGACAGGGGGAACTCTGGAAACACCATATATTTT
CASGDRGNSGNTIYF
>.|TRBJ2-3|TRBD2|TRBV13
TGTGCCAGCAGCTTAGCACCTAGCGGGAGGAAAGATACGCAGTATTTT
CASSLAPSGRKDTQYF
>.|TRBJ2-7|TRBD2|TRBV18
TGTGCCAGCTCGGGCGGGGGGCAGGCGGGAGGCCGCCCTCAACACTTC
CASSGGGQAGGRPQHF
>many|TRBJ2-1|.|TRBV18
TGTGCCAGCTCACCACTAGCTGGGGGGAATGAGCAGTTCTTC
CASSPLAGGNEQFF
>.|TRBJ2-7|TRBD2|TRBV5-1
TGCGCCAGCAGCGACATAGCGGGAGGCTTCGAGCAGTACTTC
CASSDIAGGFEQYF
>.|TRBJ1-4|.|TRBV4-1
TGCGCCAGCAGCCCACATCCGGGGGGGGGCGGAGAAAAACTGTTTTTT
CASSPHPGGGGEKLFF
>.|TRBJ2-2|.|TRBV7-9
TGTGCCAGCAGCTTCCTAGACGCGAACACCGGGGAGCTGTTTTTT
CASSFLDANTGELFF
>.|TRBJ1-2|.|TRBV7-8
TGTGCCAGCAGCCTACCTAATGTTACCGGACAAGGCGAGTCCTATGGCTACACCTTC
CASSLPNVTGQGESYGYTF
>once|TRBJ2-2|.|TRBV1
TGCACCAGCAGCGACCCCGACTCCTACACCGGGGAGCTGTTTTTT
CTSSDPDSYTGELFF
>.|TRBJ1-2|.|TRBV7-9
TGTGCCAGCAGCTCCCCAGGGGCCGGAGGATATGGCTACACCTTC
CASSSPGAGGYGYTF
>.|TRBJ2-1|TRBD2|TRBV19
TGTGCCAGTAGTGGGGGACTGGGGGGGTACAACAATGAGCAGTTCTTC
CASSGGLGGYNNEQFF
>.|TRBJ2-7|TRBD2|TRBV11-2
TGTGCCAGCAGCATGGGACTAGAAGCCGAGCAGTACTTC
CASSMGLEAEQYF
>.|TRBJ1-1|.|TRBV18
TGTGCCAGCTCACCGAACAGGCAATACACTGAAGCTTTCTTT
CASSPNRQYTEAFF
>few|TRBJ2-1|TRBD1|TRBV2
TGTGCCAGCAGGGACAGGGGCGGAATGTGGCAGTTCTTC
CASRDRGGMWQFF
>.|TRBJ1-5|.|TRBV6-1
TGTGCCAGCAGTGATGGGAGGCACAGCAATCAGCCCCAGCATTTT
CASSDGRHSNQPQHF
>.|TRBJ2-1|.|TRBV2
TGTGCCAGCAGCGTGGGACAAGGCTCCTACAATGAGCAGTTCTTC
CASSVGQGSYNEQFF
>few|TRBJ1-1|.|TRBV19
TGTGCCAGTAGTACGCTGGGGGCGGATGGCGGTGAAGCTTTCTTT
CASSTLGADGGEAFF
>.|TRBJ2-4|TRBD1|TRBV19
TGTGCCAGTAGGCCCGGGACAGGGGAAGGCAAAAACATTCAGTACTTC
CASRPGTGEGKNIQYF
>.|TRBJ2-5|TRBD1|TRBV29-1
TGCAGCGCAGCCCCCGGGACAGGGGAAGAGACCCAGTACTTC
CSAAPGTGEETQYF
>.|TRBJ2-6|TRBD1|TRBV5-6
TGTGCCAGCAGCCGGGGACAGGTTTTCTCTGGGGCCAACGTCCTGACTTTC
CASSRGQVFSGANVLTF
>.|TRBJ2-4|TRBD2|TRBV28
TGTGCCAGCAGTTTACAGGGAGGGGTAGCCAAAAACATTCAGTACTTC
CASSLQGGVAKNIQYF
>.|TRBJ1-3|.|TRBV5-1
TGCGCCAGCAGCTTGGAAGGGGAGGACGGAAACACCATATATTTT
CASSLEGEDGNTIYF
>.|TRBJ2-7|TRBD1|TRBV7-3
TGTGCCAGCAGCGACGGGGTCAGGGGGCTCTCCGAGCAGTACTTC
CASSDGVRGLSEQYF
>.|TRBJ2-7|.|TRBV27
TGTGCCAGCAAACTGGGACTCACTTCCTACGAGCAGTACTTC
CASKLGLTSYEQYF
>.|TRBJ1-2|TRBD1|TRBV15
TGTGCCACCAGCAGAGATCTGACAGGGCTCGGCTACACCTTC
CATSRDLTGLGYTF
>.|TRBJ1-1|.|TRBV6-1
TGTGCCAGCAGTGAAGTTTTAGTCGCTGAAGCTTTCTTT
CASSEVLVAEAFF
>.|TRBJ2-1|.|TRBV27
TGTGCCAGCAGTTTATACGGGAATGAGCAGTTCTTC
CASSLYGNEQFF
>.|TRBJ2-7|.|TRBV12-5
TGTGCTAGTGGTTTGGTCGACAGCTACGAGCAGTACTTC
CASGLVDSYEQYF
>.|TRBJ1-3|.|TRBV5-1
TGCGCCAGCAGCTTGGTAGGGGGTGAGTCTGGAAACACCATATATTTT
CASSLVGGESGNTIYF
>.|TRBJ2-7|.|TRBV28
TGTGCCAGCAGTTTAGCGGGACAGCACTACGAGCAGTACTTC
CASSLAGQHYEQYF
>.|TRBJ2-1|TRBD2|TRBV9
TGTGCCAGCAGCGTAGAGGGGCCCGGACTAGGGTTTTCCAATGAGCAGTTCTTC
CASSVEGPGLGFSNEQFF
>.|TRBJ2-5|TRBD1|TRBV7-3
TGTGCCAGCAGCTTAGGTGGGGCCGGGACAGGGCTTGAGACCCAGTACTTC
CASSLGGAGTGLETQYF
>.|TRBJ2-1|TRBD2|TRBV9
TGTGCCAGCAGCGTAAGCAGCGGGATATCGTCCTACAATGAGCAGTTCTTC
CASSVSSGISSYNEQFF
>.|TRBJ2-5|.|TRBV29-1
TGCAGCGTCGAACGGGGAATAGAGACCCAGTACTTC
CSVERGIETQYF
>.|TRBJ1-2|.|TRBV10-3
TGTGCCATCACTGAGACAGGATCTCCCTATGGCTACACCTTC
CAITETGSPYGYTF
>.|TRBJ2-3|TRBD2|TRBV6-5
TGTGCCAGCAGTTACCGGTTGGGAGGGCCGACAGATACGCAGTATTTT
CASSYRLGGPTDTQYF
>.|TRBJ1-3|.|TRBV19
TGTGCCAGTAAAGTTGGCCGGGTAAACTCTGGAAACACCATATATTTT
CASKVGRVNSGNTIYF
>.|TRBJ2-7|.|TRBV2
TGTGCCAGCGTTCGACAGTTAGGGGCCTACGAGCAGTACTTC
CASVRQLGAYEQYF
>.|TRBJ2-7|.|TRBV27
TGTGCCAGCAACGCGGACGGAGGAAAAGGGTCCGAGCAGTACTTC
CASNADGGKGSEQYF
>once|TRBJ1-1|TRBD1|TRBV27
TGTGCCAGCAGTCCCCCGGGACAGGGAAGGACTGAAGCTTTCTTT
CASSPPGQGRTEAFF
>.|TRBJ2-5|TRBD2|TRBV9
TGTGCCAGCAGCGTAGTCCAGGGAGGGTCAGAGACCCAGTACTTC
CASSVVQGGSETQYF
>.|TRBJ2-1|TRBD2|TRBV4-1
TGCGCCAGCAGCCGAAAGCGGGAGAGGGGGGGGAATGAGCAGTTCTTC
CASSRKRERGGNEQFF
>.|TRBJ2-1|TRBD2|TRBV6-5
TGTGCCAGCAGTTCGCTAGCGGGAGTAGGTAATGAGCAGTTCTTC
CASSSLAGVGNEQFF
>.|TRBJ2-7|TRBD1|TRBV5-3
TGTGCCAGAAGCTTACCCGACAGGGGGCCGTGGGTCTACGAGCAGTACTTC
CARSLPDRGPWVYEQYF
>.|TRBJ2-7|.|TRBV27
TGTGCCAGCAGTTTCCCGGGTAGGCACAACGAGCAGTACTTC
CASSFPGRHNEQYF
>.|TRBJ1-4|.|TRBV5-1
TGCGCCAGCAGCTTACCAGATTCTAATGAAAAACTGTTTTTT
CASSLPDSNEKLFF
>.|TRBJ1-1|.|TRBV5-1
TGCGCCAGCAGCTTGGCCAGGAACACTGAAGCTTTCTTT
CASSLARNTEAFF
>once|TRBJ2-1|.|TRBV11-1
TGTGCCAGCAGCTTTGAGGTCTTAGTACGCAATGAGCAGTTCTTC
CASSFEVLVRNEQFF
>.|TRBJ2-4|.|TRBV28
TGTGCCAGCAGTCCCCCCAGGGGTACAGGCGACATTCAGTACTTC
CASSPPRGTGDIQYF
>.|TRBJ2-3|TRBD2|TRBV4-2
TGTGCCAGCAGCCAGAGGGGCGGGAGGGCCTCAGATACGCAGTATTTT
CASSQRGGRASDTQYF
>.|TRBJ2-5|TRBD2|TRBV5-4
TGTGCCAGCAGCTTGGCCGGGGCTAGCGGCCCGCAAGAGACCCAGTACTTC
CASSLAGASGPQETQYF
>.|TRBJ2-1|.|TRBV5-4
TGTGCCAGCAGCTTGGGACTAGGCCGGGAGCCCTACAATGAGCAGTTCTTC
CASSLGLGREPYNEQFF
>.|TRBJ2-7|.|TRBV30
TGTGCCTCTACCGGGACTGCCTACGAGCAGTACTTC
CASTGTAYEQYF
>.|TRBJ1-1|.|TRBV28
TGTGCCAGCAGTTTTCTCCAGGGGATTGACACTGAAGCTTTCTTT
CASSFLQGIDTEAFF
>.|TRBJ2-3|TRBD2|TRBV9
TGTGCCAGCAGCGTAGAGATAGCGGGCCTCGGCGATACGCAGTATTTT
CASSVEIAGLGDTQYF
>.|TRBJ2-5|TRBD1|TRBV5-1
TGCGCCAGCAGCTCAGGACAGGGCAAAGAGACCCAGTACTTC
CASSSGQGKETQYF